Listed below are T cell receptor beta chains from one sample, sequenced in a study of blood T cell repertoires in COVID-19. The protocol was immunoSEQ multiplex PCR, while the TCRdb copy is restricted to in-frame clones and leaves out a portion. The data show hundreds of thousands of clones, with around 87% seen just once and roughly 2.1% held by the top ten. Sequenced: peripheral blood. Every receptor here comes from an older woman with COVID-19, enrolled during active disease. Both conserved end residues are part of each CDR3. The D gene is left open where the match is weak. Where a row states a size, it is once, few, many or the class of an expanded clone; other rows omit it.

V: TRBV18; size: -; J: TRBJ2-1; D: TRBD1; CDR3: CASSPTAGGPYEQFF; DNA: TGTGCCAGCTCACCAACGGCAGGGGGCCCATATGAGCAGTTCTTC
V: TRBV19; size: -; J: TRBJ1-6; D: -; CDR3: CASSPRGESSYNSPLHF; DNA: TGTGCCAGTAGTCCCCGGGGTGAGAGCTCCTATAATTCACCCCTCCACTTT
V: TRBV15; size: once; J: TRBJ2-2; D: TRBD2; CDR3: CATSSDRLRGAQITGELFF; DNA: TGTGCCACCAGCAGTGATCGATTGCGGGGGGCACAAATCACCGGGGAGCTGTTTTTT
V: TRBV6-4; size: few; J: TRBJ1-5; D: TRBD1; CDR3: CASSWGQRLEQPQHF; DNA: TGTGCCAGCAGCTGGGGACAGCGCTTAGAGCAGCCCCAGCATTTT
V: TRBV7-9; size: -; J: TRBJ1-5; D: -; CDR3: CATRAGAFGNQPQHF; DNA: TGTGCCACCCGGGCAGGGGCTTTCGGCAATCAGCCCCAGCATTTT
V: TRBV7-2; size: few; J: TRBJ1-1; D: -; CDR3: CASSLLGGGGTFF; DNA: TGTGCCAGCAGCCTCCTCGGGGGAGGCGGAACTTTCTTT
V: TRBV15; size: -; J: TRBJ1-5; D: -; CDR3: CATSRDIGGFSSNQPQHF; DNA: TGTGCCACCAGCAGAGATATCGGGGGGTTTTCTAGCAATCAGCCCCAGCATTTT
V: TRBV9; size: -; J: TRBJ1-4; D: -; CDR3: CASSPREGTEKLFF; DNA: TGTGCCAGCAGCCCGAGAGAGGGAACTGAAAAACTGTTTTTT
V: TRBV19; size: once; J: TRBJ1-1; D: TRBD1; CDR3: CASNPDRRTEAFF; DNA: TGTGCCAGTAACCCGGACAGGCGCACTGAAGCTTTCTTT
V: TRBV7-8; size: -; J: TRBJ2-7; D: TRBD2; CDR3: CASREWGRTSYEQYF; DNA: TGTGCCAGCAGGGAATGGGGTAGGACTAGCTACGAGCAGTACTTC
V: TRBV11-2; size: -; J: TRBJ1-4; D: TRBD1; CDR3: CASSLAGGRVLFF; DNA: TGTGCCAGCAGCTTAGCAGGGGGCCGGGTACTGTTTTTT
V: TRBV24-1; size: once; J: TRBJ2-2; D: -; CDR3: CATSDRSTGELFF; DNA: TGTGCCACCAGTGATAGGAGCACCGGGGAGCTGTTTTTT
V: TRBV28; size: few; J: TRBJ1-5; D: -; CDR3: CASISPLRSNQPQHF; DNA: TGTGCCAGCATCAGTCCCCTGAGGAGCAATCAGCCCCAGCATTTT
V: TRBV24-1; size: -; J: TRBJ1-5; D: TRBD1; CDR3: CATSDPGQGPPQPQHF; DNA: TGTGCCACCAGTGACCCCGGACAGGGGCCCCCTCAGCCCCAGCATTTT
V: TRBV5-4; size: -; J: TRBJ1-2; D: TRBD1; CDR3: CASSHGQDNYGYTF; DNA: TGTGCCAGCAGCCACGGACAGGATAACTATGGCTACACCTTC
V: TRBV6-5; size: once; J: TRBJ2-2; D: TRBD1; CDR3: CASSYGQGPTGELFF; DNA: TGTGCCAGCAGTTACGGACAGGGGCCCACCGGGGAGCTGTTTTTT
V: TRBV19; size: once; J: TRBJ2-2; D: TRBD2; CDR3: CASSARTSGGPYTGELFF; DNA: TGTGCCAGTAGTGCCAGGACTAGCGGGGGCCCCTACACCGGGGAGCTGTTTTTT